This T cell receptor (beta chain) was found in a study of a mutant IDH1 vaccine in newly diagnosed glioma. Across the whole study: Administration of eight vaccinations to patients took place in weeks 1, 3, 5, 7, 11, 15, 19, 23.

Study-wide points: Immune responses induced by vaccination arose in roughly 95% of the patients. With respect to changes in top peripheral T cell clonotypes, pseudoprogression seemed unrelated.

Remarks on this clone: What it recognizes is unknown.

Looked up from germline, CDR1 is SGHRS and CDR2 is YFSETQ. The CDR3 has 17 amino acids. The V gene end was trimmed by 4 bases and the J gene end by 7 bases; junction bases not matched to a gene: 13. Sequencing used immunoSEQ multiplex PCR; TCRdb keeps in-frame clones, though not all of them. This table has roughly 60,000 clones, around 84% appearing once. Described time point: week 23, last vaccination. The content of each vaccine dose was 300 ug of mutant IDH1 20-mer peptide, and topical imiquimod accompanied it. The sequencing here drew on PBMCs, taken from a glioma patient whose treatment included an IDH1 peptide vaccine. The chain employs TRBV5-1 and TRBJ2-3; 12 nucleotides line up with TRBD2. This receptor was identified in a man between 25 and 39 years old with glioma. DNA of the CDR3: TGCGCCAGCAGCCCGAGACTAGCGGGGGCCCTACCGAATACGCAGTATTTT. This gives the protein CASSPRLAGALPNTQYF. The whole variable domain, filled in from reference TRBV5-1 and TRBJ2-3, reads KAGVTQTPRYLIKTRGQQVTLSCSPISGHRSVSWYQQTPGQGLQFLFEYFSETQRNKGNFPGRFSGRQFSNSRSEMNVSTLELGDSALYLCASSPRLAGALPNTQYFGPGTRLTVL.